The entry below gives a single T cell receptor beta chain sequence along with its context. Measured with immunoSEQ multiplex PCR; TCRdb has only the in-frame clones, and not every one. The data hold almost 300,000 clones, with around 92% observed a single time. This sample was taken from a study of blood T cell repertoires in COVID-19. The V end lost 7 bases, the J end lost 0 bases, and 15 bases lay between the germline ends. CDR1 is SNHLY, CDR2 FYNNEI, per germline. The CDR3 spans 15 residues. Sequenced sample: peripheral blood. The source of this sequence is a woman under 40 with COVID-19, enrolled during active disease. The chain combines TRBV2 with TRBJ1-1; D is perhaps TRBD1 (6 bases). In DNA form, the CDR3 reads TGTGCCAGCAAATCGGACAGCCCTTTGAACACTGAAGCTTTCTTT. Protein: CASKSDSPLNTEAFF.